The clone carrying this TCR beta chain was counted many times. Its cognate antigen is unknown. TCRdb processed the 5' RACE reads anew with MiXCR; each CDR3 protein has one entry. This sample has approximately 200,000 distinct CDR3 sequences, with 9.5% to 15% found just once. The sample originates from a study of CD8 T cells in ankylosing spondylitis. Study-wide results and limits: It appeared that ankylosing spondylitis blood was characterized by a TCR beta motif of about eight highly homologous variants. Clones tied to disease were said to be significantly enriched in matched ankylosing spondylitis synovial fluid. Disease-linked clones had a CD8+ phenotype and relatively low frequency in peripheral blood.

The CDR3 has 15 residues. The V and J ends lost 5 bases and 4 bases, in that order; junction bases with no gene match: 7. The chain has TRBV12-3 or TRBV12-4 and TRBJ2-2; 7 bases map to TRBD1. Specimen: blood, either unsorted or a sorted T cell fraction (not recorded which). The sequence came from a male donor with ankylosing spondylitis or in good health (not recorded which). CDR3 residues: CASSPRSGGTGELFF. CDR3 nucleotides: TGTGCCAGCAGTCCCCGGTCAGGGGGCACCGGGGAGCTGTTTTTT.